This T cell receptor beta chain is drawn from a study of blood T cells in healthy people across ages. Through a sample-barcoded 5' primer and a J-beta primer mix, a second PCR was run for about 6 to 11 cycles. A template-switch adaptor with 12 random nucleotides tagged each cDNA molecule. TCRdb analysed the 5' RACE reads with MiXCR anew, one entry per CDR3 protein. Here the sample spans about 1.8 million distinct CDR3 sequences, around 48% being singletons. A few counts support this clonotype. This CDR3 has 15 amino acids. Trimming took off 4 bases at V and 7 bases at J, with 17 bases between the two ends. Germline CDR1 reads MNHNS; CDR2 reads SASEGT.

The rearrangement joins TRBV6-1 to TRBJ1-5; D possibly corresponds to TRBD1 (5 bases). This clonotype originated in a woman aged 40 to 50 in good health. Sequenced sample: blood. CDR3 in DNA: TGTGCCAGCAGTGTTTTGGGCAGGGCTCTCCAGCCCCAGCATTTT. Amino acids: CASSVLGRALQPQHF.